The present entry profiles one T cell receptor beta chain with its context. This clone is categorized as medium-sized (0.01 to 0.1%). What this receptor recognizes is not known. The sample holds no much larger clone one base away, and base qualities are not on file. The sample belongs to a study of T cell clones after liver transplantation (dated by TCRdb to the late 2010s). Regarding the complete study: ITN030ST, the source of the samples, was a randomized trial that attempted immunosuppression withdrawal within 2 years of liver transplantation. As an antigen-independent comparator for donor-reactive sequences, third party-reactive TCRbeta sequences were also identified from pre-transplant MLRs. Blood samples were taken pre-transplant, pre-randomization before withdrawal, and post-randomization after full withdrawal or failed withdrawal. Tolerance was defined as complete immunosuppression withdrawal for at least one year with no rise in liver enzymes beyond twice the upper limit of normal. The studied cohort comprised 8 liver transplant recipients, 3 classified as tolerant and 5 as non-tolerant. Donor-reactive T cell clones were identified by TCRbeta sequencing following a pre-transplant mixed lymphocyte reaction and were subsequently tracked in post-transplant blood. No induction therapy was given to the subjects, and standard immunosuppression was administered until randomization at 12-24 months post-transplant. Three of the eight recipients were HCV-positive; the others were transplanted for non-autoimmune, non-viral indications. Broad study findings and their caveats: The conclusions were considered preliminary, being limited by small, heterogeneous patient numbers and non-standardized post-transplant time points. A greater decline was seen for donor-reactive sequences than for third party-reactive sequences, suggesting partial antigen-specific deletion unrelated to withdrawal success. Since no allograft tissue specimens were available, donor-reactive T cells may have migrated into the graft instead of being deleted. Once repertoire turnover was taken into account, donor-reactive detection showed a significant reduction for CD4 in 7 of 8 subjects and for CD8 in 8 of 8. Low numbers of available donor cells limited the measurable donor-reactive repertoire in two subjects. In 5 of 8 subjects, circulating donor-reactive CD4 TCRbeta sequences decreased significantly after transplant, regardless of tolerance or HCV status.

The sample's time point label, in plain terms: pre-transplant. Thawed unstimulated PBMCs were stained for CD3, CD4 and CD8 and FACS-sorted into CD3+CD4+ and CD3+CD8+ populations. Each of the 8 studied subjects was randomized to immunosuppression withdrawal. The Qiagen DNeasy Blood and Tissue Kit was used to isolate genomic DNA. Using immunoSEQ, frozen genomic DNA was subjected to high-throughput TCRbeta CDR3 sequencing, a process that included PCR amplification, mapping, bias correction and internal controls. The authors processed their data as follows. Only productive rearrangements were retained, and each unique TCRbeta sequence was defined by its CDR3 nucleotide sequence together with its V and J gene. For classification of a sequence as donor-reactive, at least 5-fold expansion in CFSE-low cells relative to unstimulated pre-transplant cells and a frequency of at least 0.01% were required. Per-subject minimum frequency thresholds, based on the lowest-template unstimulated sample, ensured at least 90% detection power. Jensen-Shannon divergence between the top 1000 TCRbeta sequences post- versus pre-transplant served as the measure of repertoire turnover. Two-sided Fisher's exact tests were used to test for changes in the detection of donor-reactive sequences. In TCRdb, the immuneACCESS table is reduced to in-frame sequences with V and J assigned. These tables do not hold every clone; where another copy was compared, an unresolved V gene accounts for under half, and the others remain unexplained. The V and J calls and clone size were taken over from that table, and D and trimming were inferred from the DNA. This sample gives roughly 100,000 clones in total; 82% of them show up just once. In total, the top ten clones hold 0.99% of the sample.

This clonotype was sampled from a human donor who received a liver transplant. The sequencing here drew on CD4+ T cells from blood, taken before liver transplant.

The CDR3 reads CARSLQENNQPQHF. The DNA is TGTGCCAGAAGCTTGCAGGAAAACAATCAGCCCCAGCATTTT. This chain is built from TRBV5-3 and TRBJ1-5; the D gene is unclear. TRBV5-3 is annotated as an ORF whose role is uncertain. Trimming at the junction amounts to 1 base on V and 3 bases on J, and the germline ends lie 8 bases apart. The CDR3 starts with the cysteine, ends with the phenylalanine, and has 14 residues. Of the read, only the CDR3 DNA is kept; its 42 bases are in frame from base 1.